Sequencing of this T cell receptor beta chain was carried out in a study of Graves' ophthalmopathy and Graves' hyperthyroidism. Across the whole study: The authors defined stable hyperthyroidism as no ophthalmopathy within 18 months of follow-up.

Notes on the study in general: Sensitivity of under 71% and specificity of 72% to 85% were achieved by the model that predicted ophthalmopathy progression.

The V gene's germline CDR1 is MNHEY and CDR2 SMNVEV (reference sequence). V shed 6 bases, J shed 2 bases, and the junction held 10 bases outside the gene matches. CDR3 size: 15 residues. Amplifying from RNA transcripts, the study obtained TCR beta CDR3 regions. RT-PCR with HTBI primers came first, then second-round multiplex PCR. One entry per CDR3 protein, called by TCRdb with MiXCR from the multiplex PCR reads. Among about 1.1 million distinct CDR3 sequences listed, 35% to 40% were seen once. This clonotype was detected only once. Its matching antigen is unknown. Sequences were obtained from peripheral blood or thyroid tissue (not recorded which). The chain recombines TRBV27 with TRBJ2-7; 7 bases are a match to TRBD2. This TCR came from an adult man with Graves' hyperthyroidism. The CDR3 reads CASRPLGGGPYEQYF. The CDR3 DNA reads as TGTGCCAGCAGGCCCCTAGGCGGGGGTCCCTACGAGCAGTACTTC.